The 20 T cell receptor beta chains presented below share a single source sample, sequenced in a study of shared clonotypes between healthy human individuals. The table came from immunoSEQ multiplex PCR; TCRdb's copy has only in-frame clones and leaves some out. The table lists approximately 810,000 clones, 80% to 95% of them singletons. CD45RO-negative cells were positively selected for CCR7, leaving out terminally differentiated effector memory CD45RA+ cells. Sequenced input: naive CD8+ T cells sorted from blood. These receptors were taken from a man aged 30 to 39 in good health.

The rearrangement uses TRBV4-1 and TRBJ2-1; a weak D match, TRBD2 (5 bases). This CDR3 is 16 amino acids long. V shed 7 bases and J shed 5 bases, with 21 bases lying between them. Germline assignment: CDR1 MGHRA and CDR2 YSYEKL. This chain's CDR3 is CASNPSEGRVDNEQFF. CDR3 DNA: TGCGCCAGCAACCCGTCCGAGGGTCGGGTCGACAATGAGCAGTTCTTC.

The V gene is TRBV9, the J gene TRBJ2-5; D gene ambiguous. Germline V gene data show CDR1 as SGDLS and CDR2 as YYNGEE. The CDR3 is made up of 13 amino acids. With 3 bases removed from V and 5 bases from J, the gap between germline ends came to 11 bases. CDR3 in amino acids: CASSGGAPETQYF. The CDR3 DNA follows: TGTGCCAGCAGCGGTGGCGCACCGGAGACCCAGTACTTC.

The chain carries TRBV7-9 and TRBJ2-5; no definite D call. V gave up 3 bases and J gave up 0 bases, with 8 bases separating them. Germline V gene sequence: CDR1 SEHNR, CDR2 FQNEAQ (reference sequence). There are 14 residues in the CDR3. The CDR3 spells CASSFEENQETQYF. CDR3 sequence (DNA): TGTGCCAGCAGCTTTGAGGAAAACCAAGAGACCCAGTACTTC. Full variable domain (outside the CDR3, taken from reference TRBV7-9 and TRBJ2-5): DTGVSQNPRHKITKRGQNVTFRCDPISEHNRLYWYRQTLGQGPEFLTYFQNEAQLEKSRLLSDRFSAERPKGSFSTLEIQRTEQGDSAMYLCASSFEENQETQYFGPGTRLLVL.

The chain recombines TRBV28 with TRBJ1-1; D call uncertain. The V end lost 3 bases, the J end lost 4 bases, and 12 bases lay between the germline ends. CDR3 length: 14 amino acids. Germline V gene data show CDR1 as MDHEN and CDR2 as SYDVKM. The CDR3 spells CASSFSRRGTEAFF. The CDR3 region has the DNA TGTGCCAGCAGTTTCAGCAGGCGAGGCACTGAAGCTTTCTTT.

The V and J genes are TRBV5-6 and TRBJ2-2; 8 nucleotides agree with TRBD2. Germline-derived CDR1 and CDR2 are SGHDT and YYEEEE. The J segment lost 3 bases and the V segment lost 0 bases, leaving 4 bases of the junction unmatched. CDR3 length: 16 residues. DNA of the CDR3: TGTGCCAGCAGCTTGGCTGGCGGGAGGCACACCGGGGAGCTGTTTTTT. Translated: CASSLAGGRHTGELFF.

The chain recombines TRBV5-1 with TRBJ2-3, with 10 bases identical to TRBD2. Per germline, CDR1 SGHRS and CDR2 YFSETQ. This CDR3 is built from 18 residues. The trim removed 4 bases at V and 4 bases at J, leaving 15 bases unmatched. CDR3 sequence: CASSPGWTSGGRADTQYF. CDR3 bases: TGCGCCAGCAGCCCGGGATGGACTAGCGGAGGGAGGGCAGATACGCAGTATTTT.

V gene TRBV21-1 combines with J gene TRBJ2-3; the table's D call, TRBD2, was not checked against the DNA. TRBV21-1 is described as a pseudogene. The CDR3 contains 19 residues. The CDR3 nucleotides read TGTGCCAGCAGCCTAGGTGTTGTCGAGCAATTCTCTAGCACAGATACGCAGTATTTT. Protein: CASSLGVVEQFSSTDTQYF.

V is TRBV29-1 and J is TRBJ2-1; D is unclear. Germline CDR1 reads SQVTM; CDR2 reads ANQGSEA. Trimming removed 1 base at V and 2 bases at J, with 15 bases between. CDR3 length: 16 residues. The CDR3 DNA is TGCAGCGTTGAAGGGCACCGGGCCCTAGCCTACAATGAGCAGTTCTTC. This encodes CSVEGHRALAYNEQFF.

The rearrangement links TRBV4-2 to TRBJ1-1; 9 nucleotides match TRBD1. The CDR3 sequence is 17 residues long. V lost 2 bases and J lost 0; bases outside the gene matches: 7. From germline, CDR1 is LGHNA and CDR2 YNFKEQ. The DNA of the CDR3 is TGTGCCAGCAGCCAAAAGGGACAGGGCGTCATGAACACTGAAGCTTTCTTT. This sequence encodes CASSQKGQGVMNTEAFF.

The table lists this clone with a count of one. J is TRBJ2-5 and V is TRBV28, with TRBD2 identical over 11 bases. Germline V gene data show CDR1 as MDHEN and CDR2 as SYDVKM. V trimming: 3 bases; J trimming: 0 bases; junction bases outside the gene matches: 12. The CDR3 has 19 residues. The CDR3 DNA sequence: TGTGCCAGCAGTTTGGGGATAGCGGGAGGGACCCCTAACCAAGAGACCCAGTACTTC. Its translation is CASSLGIAGGTPNQETQYF.

The chain is built from TRBV5-1 and TRBJ2-2; 13 bases agree with TRBD2. CDR3 size: 14 residues. Trimming took 7 bases from V and 6 from J; bases not matched to a gene: 3. CDR1 is SGHRS and CDR2 is YFSETQ in the germline V gene. The CDR3 is CASVGTSGAGELFF. The CDR3, as DNA: TGCGCCAGCGTTGGGACTAGCGGGGCCGGGGAGCTGTTTTTT.

V gene TRBV27 combines with J gene TRBJ2-3; 9 nucleotides line up with TRBD2. The J segment lost 6 bases and the V segment lost 5 bases, leaving 12 bases of the junction unmatched. The CDR3 runs to 16 residues. Germline V gives CDR1 MNHEY, CDR2 SMNVEV (reference sequence). The CDR3 DNA reads TGTGCCAGCAGTCTAAGGACTAGCGCACTCCCGGATACGCAGTATTTT. This gives the protein CASSLRTSALPDTQYF.

This sequence joins TRBV4-1 and TRBJ2-1; 9 positions match TRBD2. The CDR3 spans 16 residues. The germline gives CDR1 MGHRA, CDR2 YSYEKL. The V and J ends lost 0 bases and 6 bases, in that order; junction bases with no gene match: 6. Here the CDR3 DNA reads TGCGCCAGCAGCCAAGAGTGGGCTAGCGGGATCAATGAGCAGTTCTTC. It specifies CASSQEWASGINEQFF.

This rearrangement joins TRBV27 to TRBJ1-1; D ambiguous. Deletions cut 6 bases from V and 1 base from J, with 9 bases between. The CDR3 has 13 residues. Looked up from germline, CDR1 is MNHEY and CDR2 is SMNVEV (reference sequence). The CDR3 DNA sequence: TGTGCCAGCAGGACGGAGGGGAACACTGAAGCTTTCTTT. It is translated as CASRTEGNTEAFF.

CDR3 amino acids: CASSYPSGRTDTQYF. CDR3 DNA: TGTGCCAGCAGCTACCCTAGCGGGAGAACAGATACGCAGTATTTT. The genes are TRBV11-2 and TRBJ2-3, with TRBD2 matching 10 bases. Germline V gene data show CDR1 as SGHAT and CDR2 as FQNNGV. The CDR3 spans 15 residues. The V segment lost 4 bases and the J segment 3 bases; nucleotides outside the gene matches: 4.

The genes are TRBV7-4 and TRBJ2-4; D unclear. V was shortened by 1 base and J by 14 bases, with 6 bases between the two germline ends. The CDR3 extends over 10 amino acids. The V gene's germline CDR1 is SGHVT and CDR2 SQSDAQ. The CDR3 DNA is TGTGCCAGCAGCTTAGGACGGGAGTACTTC. Its protein is CASSLGREYF.

The chain uses TRBV9 and TRBJ1-3; perhaps TRBD1 as D (5 bases). Trimming shortened V by 4 bases and J by 2 bases, and 13 bases separated the two germline ends. The germline gives CDR1 SGDLS, CDR2 YYNGEE. This CDR3 has 15 amino acids. CDR3 in amino acids: CASSPGGEAGNTIYF. The CDR3 bases are TGTGCCAGCAGCCCGGGAGGGGAAGCTGGAAACACCATATATTTT.

This rearrangement joins TRBV13 to TRBJ2-3; the D gene is possibly TRBD2 (5 bases). The CDR3 length is 14 residues. Germline lookup yields CDR1 PRHDT and CDR2 FYEKMQ (reference sequence). The V end lost 0 bases, the J end lost 6 bases, and 10 bases lay between the germline ends. As DNA, the CDR3 is TGTGCCAGCAGCTTAGGGGGCCGGAGGGATACGCAGTATTTT. It specifies CASSLGGRRDTQYF.

This chain uses TRBV19 with TRBJ2-1, with TRBD2 matching over 9 bases. After removal of 0 bases from V and 9 bases from J, the junction contained 0 bases not matched to a gene. Per the germline V gene, CDR1 is LNHDA and CDR2 is SQIVND (reference sequence). CDR3 length equals 13 residues. This CDR3 reads CASSIDSGSEQFF. CDR3 coding DNA: TGTGCCAGTAGTATAGATAGCGGGAGTGAGCAGTTCTTC.

In DNA, the CDR3 is TGTGCCAGCACCTACAGGGGGCTTTACAATGAGCAGTTCTTC. Translated: CASTYRGLYNEQFF. The chain has TRBV25-1 and TRBJ2-1, with 9 bases matching TRBD1. The CDR3 extends over 14 amino acids. Unmatched junction bases numbered 5, after V lost 7 bases and J lost 4 bases. Germline CDR1 MGHDK, CDR2 SYGVNS. Full variable domain (missing parts from reference TRBV25-1 and TRBJ2-1): EADIYQTPRYLVIGTGKKITLECSQTMGHDKMYWYQQDPGMELHLIHYSYGVNSTEKGDLSSESTVSRIRTEHFPLTLESARPSHTSQYLCASTYRGLYNEQFFGPGTRLTVL.